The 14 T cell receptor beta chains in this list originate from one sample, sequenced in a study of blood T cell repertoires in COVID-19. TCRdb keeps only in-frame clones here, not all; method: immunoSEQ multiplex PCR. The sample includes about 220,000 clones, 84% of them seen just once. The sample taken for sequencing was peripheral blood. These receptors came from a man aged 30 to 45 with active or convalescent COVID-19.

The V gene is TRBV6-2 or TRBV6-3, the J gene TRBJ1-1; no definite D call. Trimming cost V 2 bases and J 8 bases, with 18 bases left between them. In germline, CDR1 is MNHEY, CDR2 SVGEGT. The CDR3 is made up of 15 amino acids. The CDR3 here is CASSYPRGGPREAFF. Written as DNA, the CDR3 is TGTGCCAGCAGTTACCCCCGCGGCGGTCCGCGAGAAGCTTTCTTT.

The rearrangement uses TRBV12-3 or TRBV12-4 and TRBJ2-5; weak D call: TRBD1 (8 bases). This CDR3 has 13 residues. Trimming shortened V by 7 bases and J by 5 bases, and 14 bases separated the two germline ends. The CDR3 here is CASNRGGGETQYF. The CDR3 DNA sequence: TGTGCCAGCAACAGGGGGGGCGGGGAGACCCAGTACTTC.

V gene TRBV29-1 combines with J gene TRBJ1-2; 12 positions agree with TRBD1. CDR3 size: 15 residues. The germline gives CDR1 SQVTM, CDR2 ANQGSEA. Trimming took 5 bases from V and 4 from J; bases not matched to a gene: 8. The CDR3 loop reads CSVTPGTGGLYGYTF. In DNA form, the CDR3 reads TGCAGCGTTACCCCCGGGACAGGGGGCCTCTATGGCTACACCTTC.

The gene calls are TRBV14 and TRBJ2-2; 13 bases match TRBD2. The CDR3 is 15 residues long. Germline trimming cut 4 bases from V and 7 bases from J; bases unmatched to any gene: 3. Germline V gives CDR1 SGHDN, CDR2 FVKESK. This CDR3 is CASSPRTSGGGELFF. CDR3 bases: TGTGCCAGCAGCCCCAGGACTAGCGGGGGCGGGGAGCTGTTTTTT.

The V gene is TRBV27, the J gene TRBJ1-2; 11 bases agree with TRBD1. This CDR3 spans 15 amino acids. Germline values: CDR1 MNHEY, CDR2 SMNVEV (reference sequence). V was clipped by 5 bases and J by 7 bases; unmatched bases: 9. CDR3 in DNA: TGTGCCAGCAGTCCGGACGGACAGGGGGCGCGTGGCTACACCTTC. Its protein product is CASSPDGQGARGYTF.

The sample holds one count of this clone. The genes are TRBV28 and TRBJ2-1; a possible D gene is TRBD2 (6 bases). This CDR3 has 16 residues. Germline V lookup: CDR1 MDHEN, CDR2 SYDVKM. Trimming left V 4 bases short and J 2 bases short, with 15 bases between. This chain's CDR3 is CASSSLERRAYNEQFF. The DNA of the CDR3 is TGTGCCAGCAGTTCCCTTGAGCGGAGGGCCTACAATGAGCAGTTCTTC.

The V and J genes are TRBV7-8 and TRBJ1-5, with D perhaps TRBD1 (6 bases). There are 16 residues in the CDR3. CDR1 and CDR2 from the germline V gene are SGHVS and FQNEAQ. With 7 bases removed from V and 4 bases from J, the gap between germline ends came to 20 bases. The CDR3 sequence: CASMDHVVGGNQPQHF. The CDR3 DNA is TGTGCCAGCATGGACCATGTGGTAGGGGGTAATCAGCCCCAGCATTTT.

The CDR3 region is CASGQGRSSGEQYF. The CDR3, as DNA: TGTGCCAGCGGCCAGGGCCGTTCCTCGGGCGAGCAGTACTTC. This chain joins TRBV6-5 and TRBJ2-7, with D possibly being TRBD1 (5 bases). The V end was cut by 8 bases, the J end by 6 bases, with 20 bases between. Germline V lookup: CDR1 MNHEY, CDR2 SVGAGI. The CDR3 consists of 14 residues.

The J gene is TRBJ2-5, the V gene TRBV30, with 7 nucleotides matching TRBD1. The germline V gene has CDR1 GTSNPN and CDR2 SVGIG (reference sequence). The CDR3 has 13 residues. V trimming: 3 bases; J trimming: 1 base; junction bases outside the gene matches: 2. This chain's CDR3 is CAWSRDSQETQYF. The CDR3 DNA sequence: TGTGCCTGGAGCCGGGACAGCCAAGAGACCCAGTACTTC.

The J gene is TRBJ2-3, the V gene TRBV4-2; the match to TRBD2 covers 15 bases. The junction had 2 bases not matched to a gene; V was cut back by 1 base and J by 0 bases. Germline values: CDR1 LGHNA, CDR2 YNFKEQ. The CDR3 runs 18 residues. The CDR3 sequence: CASSQAGTSGGSTDTQYF. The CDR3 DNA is TGTGCCAGCAGCCAAGCCGGGACTAGCGGGGGGAGCACAGATACGCAGTATTTT.

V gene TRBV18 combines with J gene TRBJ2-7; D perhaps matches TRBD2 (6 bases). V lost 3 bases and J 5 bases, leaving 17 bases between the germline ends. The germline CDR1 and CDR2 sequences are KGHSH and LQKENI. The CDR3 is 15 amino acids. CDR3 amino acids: CASSPNGVWGDEQYF. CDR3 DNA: TGTGCCAGCTCACCCAACGGAGTCTGGGGGGACGAGCAGTACTTC.

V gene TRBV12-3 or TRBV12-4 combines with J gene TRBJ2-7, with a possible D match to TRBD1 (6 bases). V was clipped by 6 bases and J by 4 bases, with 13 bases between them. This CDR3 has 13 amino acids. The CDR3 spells CASRRWTEYEQYF. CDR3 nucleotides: TGTGCCAGCAGGAGGTGGACAGAATACGAGCAGTACTTC.

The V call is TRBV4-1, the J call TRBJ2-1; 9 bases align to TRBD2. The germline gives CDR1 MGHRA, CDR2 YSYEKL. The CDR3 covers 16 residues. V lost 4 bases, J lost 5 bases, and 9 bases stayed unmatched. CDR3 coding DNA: TGCGCCAGCAGCCCCTACCCCCAGCGGGAGGACAATGAGCAGTTCTTC. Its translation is CASSPYPQREDNEQFF.

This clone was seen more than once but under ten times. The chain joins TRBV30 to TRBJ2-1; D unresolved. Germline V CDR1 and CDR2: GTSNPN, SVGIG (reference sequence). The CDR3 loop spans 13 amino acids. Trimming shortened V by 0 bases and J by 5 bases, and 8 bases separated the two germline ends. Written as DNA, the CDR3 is TGTGCCTGGAGTGTACGGGTTAACAATGAGCAGTTCTTC. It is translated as CAWSVRVNNEQFF.